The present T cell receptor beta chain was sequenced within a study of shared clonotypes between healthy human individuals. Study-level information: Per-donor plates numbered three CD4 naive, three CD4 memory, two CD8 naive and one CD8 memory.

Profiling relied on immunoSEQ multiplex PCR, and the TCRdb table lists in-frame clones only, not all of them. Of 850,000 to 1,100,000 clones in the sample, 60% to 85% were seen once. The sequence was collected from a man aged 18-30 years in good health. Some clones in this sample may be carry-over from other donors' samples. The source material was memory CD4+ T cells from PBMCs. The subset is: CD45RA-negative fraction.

Here the CDR3 DNA reads TGTGCCAGCAGTACGCCGGGACAGGGGAATTCACCCCTCCACTTT. Protein sequence: CASSTPGQGNSPLHF. The rearrangement joins TRBV6-5 to TRBJ1-6; 10 bases agree with TRBD1. The CDR3 runs to 15 residues. Trimming removed 5 bases from V and 7 bases from J; junction bases left unmatched: 5. Per germline, CDR1 MNHEY and CDR2 SVGAGI.